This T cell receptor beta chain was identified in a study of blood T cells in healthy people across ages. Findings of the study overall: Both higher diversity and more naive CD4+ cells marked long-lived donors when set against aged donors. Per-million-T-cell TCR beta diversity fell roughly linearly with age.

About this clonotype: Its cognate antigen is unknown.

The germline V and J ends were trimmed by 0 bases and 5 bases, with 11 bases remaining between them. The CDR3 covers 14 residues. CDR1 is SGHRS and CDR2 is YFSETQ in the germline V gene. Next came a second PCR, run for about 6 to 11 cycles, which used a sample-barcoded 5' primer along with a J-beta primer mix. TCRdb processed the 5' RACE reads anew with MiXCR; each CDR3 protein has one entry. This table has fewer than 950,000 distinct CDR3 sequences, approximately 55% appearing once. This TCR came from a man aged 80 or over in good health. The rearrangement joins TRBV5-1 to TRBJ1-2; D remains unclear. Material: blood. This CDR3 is CASSLAATEYGYTF. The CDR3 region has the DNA TGCGCCAGCAGCTTGGCCGCGACCGAATATGGCTACACCTTC.